One sample yielded the 25 T cell receptor beta chains listed below, sequenced in a study of blood T cell repertoires in COVID-19. Sequencing was performed with immunoSEQ multiplex PCR; in TCRdb, only in-frame clones are kept and a portion is missing. Of about 140,000 clones detected, about 87% appear once; the ten largest clones hold 10% to 13%. The sample consisted of peripheral blood. These receptors came from a man in his 60s with active or convalescent COVID-19.

The chain couples TRBV29-1 to TRBJ1-1; TRBD1 aligns across 7 bases. The CDR3 extends over 13 amino acids. The junction had 5 bases not matched to a gene; V was cut back by 6 bases and J by 1 base. Per germline, CDR1 SQVTM and CDR2 ANQGSEA. DNA for the CDR3: TGCAGCGTGCCAAGACAGGGGAACACTGAAGCTTTCTTT. Translation gives CSVPRQGNTEAFF.

The J gene is TRBJ1-2, the V gene TRBV19; 9 bases match TRBD1. CDR1 LNHDA and CDR2 SQIVND come from the germline V gene (reference sequence). Trimming removed 5 bases from V and 4 bases from J; junction bases left unmatched: 8. This CDR3 has 15 amino acids. CDR3 bases: TGTGCCAGTAGTCCGAGACAGGGGGATGGCTATGGCTACACCTTC. Translation: CASSPRQGDGYGYTF. The entire variable domain, with the rest obtained from reference TRBV19 and TRBJ1-2, is as follows: DGGITQSPKYLFRKEGQNVTLSCEQNLNHDAMYWYRQDPGQGLRLIYYSQIVNDFQKGDIAEGYSVSREKKESFPLTVTSAQKNPTAFYLCASSPRQGDGYGYTFGSGTRLTVV.

This sequence joins TRBV27 and TRBJ1-1; 7 bases are a match to TRBD1. This CDR3 has 14 residues. Germline V gene data show CDR1 as MNHEY and CDR2 as SMNVEV (reference sequence). J gave up 1 base and V 7 bases, and 6 bases lay outside the gene matches. The CDR3 DNA reads TGTGCCAGCACCCCGGACAGGAAGAACACTGAAGCTTTCTTT. This gives the protein CASTPDRKNTEAFF.

This clone showed up just once. The V gene is TRBV14, the J gene TRBJ1-2, with TRBD1 matching 9 bases. Trimming took 7 bases from V and 2 from J; bases not matched to a gene: 5. Germline V gene lookup returns CDR1 SGHDN and CDR2 FVKESK. The length of the CDR3 is 14 residues. The CDR3 region is CASTPGTGNYGYTF. The CDR3 DNA follows: TGTGCCAGCACCCCAGGGACAGGGAACTATGGCTACACCTTC.

J is TRBJ2-2 and V is TRBV7-2, with D hard to call. V was shortened by 0 bases and J by 6 bases, with 14 bases between the two germline ends. The CDR3 has 16 amino acids. CDR1 and CDR2 from the germline V gene are SGHTA and FQGNSA. The chain's CDR3 is CASSLARTVMAGELFF. CDR3 DNA sequence: TGTGCCAGCAGCTTAGCCCGAACGGTGATGGCCGGGGAGCTGTTTTTT.

The gene calls are TRBV7-3 and TRBJ2-1; TRBD1 might be the D (5 bases). V lost 1 base, J lost 10 bases, and 11 bases lay in between. Germline CDR1 and CDR2: SGHTA and FQGTGA. The CDR3 extends over 13 amino acids. In DNA, the CDR3 is TGTGCCAGCAGCTTAAGCGTAGCAGGGGAGCAGTTCTTC. It is translated as CASSLSVAGEQFF. The full variable domain, in which reference TRBV7-3 and TRBJ2-1 provide the parts outside the CDR3, is GAGVSQTPSNKVTEKGKYVELRCDPISGHTALYWYRQSLGQGPEFLIYFQGTGAADDSGLPNDRFFAVRPEGSVSTLKIQRTERGDSAVYLCASSLSVAGEQFFGPGTRLTVL.

This rearrangement joins TRBV13 to TRBJ2-3, with TRBD2 matching 8 bases. The CDR3 runs 13 residues. The J segment lost 4 bases and the V segment lost 7 bases, leaving 4 bases of the junction unmatched. The germline V gene encodes CDR1 PRHDT and CDR2 FYEKMQ (reference sequence). CDR3 sequence: CASTGRVADTQYF. CDR3 in DNA: TGTGCCAGCACCGGGAGGGTCGCAGATACGCAGTATTTT.

This clone was seen only a few times. Other nucleotide sequences from this sample produce the same CDR3. The CDR3 is CASSLGGRTEAFF. The CDR3 region has the DNA TGCGCCAGCAGCTTGGGGGGGAGGACTGAAGCTTTCTTT. The chain joins TRBV5-1 to TRBJ1-1; possibly TRBD1 for D (5 bases). CDR1 is SGHRS, CDR2 YFSETQ, per germline. Trimming stripped 0 bases from V and 5 bases from J, with 8 bases between. This CDR3 has 13 residues.

The chain combines TRBV6-2 or TRBV6-3 with TRBJ1-2, with TRBD1 identical over 7 bases. Germline V gene sequence: CDR1 MNHEY, CDR2 SVGEGT. The J segment lost 4 bases and the V segment lost 4 bases, leaving 18 bases of the junction unmatched. CDR3 length: 18 residues. The CDR3 nucleotides read TGTGCCAGCAGTTCTCAATTGCGACAGGGAAGGATGAGCTATGGCTACACCTTC. Its translation is CASSSQLRQGRMSYGYTF.

The chain uses TRBV6-6 and TRBJ2-1; the D is unclear. CDR3 length: 13 residues. With 7 bases removed from V and 2 bases from J, the gap between germline ends came to 9 bases. Germline CDR1 and CDR2: MNHNY and SVGAGI (reference sequence). The chain's CDR3 is CASTYRAYNEQFF. The CDR3 nucleotides are TGTGCCAGCACCTACCGGGCCTACAATGAGCAGTTCTTC.

Only one count was recorded for this clone. V is TRBV24-1 and J is TRBJ2-5, with D perhaps matching TRBD1 (5 bases). The CDR3 consists of 17 residues. The V and J ends lost 3 bases and 5 bases respectively, with 21 bases between them. Germline V lookup: CDR1 KGHDR, CDR2 SFDVKD. CDR3 protein: CATSDPAAPGNRETQYF. The CDR3 region has the DNA TGTGCCACCAGTGATCCTGCTGCCCCAGGGAATCGGGAGACCCAGTACTTC.

The genes are TRBV29-1 and TRBJ1-4, with 7 bases aligning to TRBD1. CDR1 and CDR2 from the germline V gene are SQVTM and ANQGSEA. V lost 4 bases to trimming and J lost 6 bases; unmatched junction nucleotides: 8. The CDR3 covers 14 residues. CDR3 protein: CSVAPTGPDEKLFF. As DNA, the CDR3 is TGCAGCGTTGCCCCGACAGGGCCGGATGAAAAACTGTTTTTT.

This clone was observed a handful of times. The chain employs TRBV7-2 and TRBJ1-3; TRBD1 aligns across 7 bases. Germline values: CDR1 SGHTA, CDR2 FQGNSA. The CDR3 length is 15 residues. With 5 bases clipped from V and 0 bases from J, the junction kept 4 bases outside the gene matches. The CDR3 DNA reads TGTGCCAGCAGCCTGGACAGGACCTCTGGAAACACCATATATTTT. Translating gives CASSLDRTSGNTIYF.

The rearrangement links TRBV7-3 to TRBJ1-1, with D perhaps TRBD1 (6 bases). This CDR3 is 13 amino acids long. Germline-derived CDR1 and CDR2 are SGHTA and FQGTGA. Trimming cost V 5 bases and J 1 base, with 8 bases left between them. In nucleotides, the CDR3 is TGTGCCAGCAGCCAGGGGCAGAACACTGAAGCTTTCTTT. Its translation is CASSQGQNTEAFF.

The count of this clone is one. The gene calls are TRBV5-1 and TRBJ1-1, with D unresolved. V lost 2 bases to trimming and J lost 2 bases, with 10 bases between them. The V gene's germline CDR1 is SGHRS and CDR2 YFSETQ. The length of the CDR3 is 14 residues. The CDR3 coding sequence is TGCGCCAGCAGCTTACAGCCATACAACACTGAAGCTTTCTTT. Translating gives CASSLQPYNTEAFF.

The chain is built from TRBV28 and TRBJ1-3, with D tentatively TRBD1 (6 bases). The V end lost 3 bases, the J end lost 1 base, and 7 bases lay between the germline ends. CDR3 length: 14 amino acids. Germline CDR1 reads MDHEN; CDR2 reads SYDVKM. The CDR3 loop reads CASSFGQSGNTIYF. Written as DNA, the CDR3 is TGTGCCAGCAGTTTTGGACAGTCTGGAAACACCATATATTTT.

The rearrangement uses TRBV10-1 and TRBJ2-7, with D possibly being TRBD1 (6 bases). Trimming took 6 bases from V and 1 from J, leaving 10 bases between them. CDR1 and CDR2 (germline): WNHNN, SYGVQD (reference sequence). The CDR3 totals 13 residues. This chain's CDR3 is CASSEQGSYEQYF. In DNA form, the CDR3 reads TGCGCCAGCAGCGAGCAGGGGTCCTACGAGCAGTACTTC.

This CDR3 reads CASSRRGQGYEQYF. The CDR3 DNA sequence: TGTGCCAGCAGCAGAAGGGGACAGGGCTACGAGCAGTACTTC. This chain links TRBV7-2 with TRBJ2-7; 9 nucleotides match TRBD1. The CDR3 spans 14 residues. The junction had 5 bases not matched to a gene; V was cut back by 5 bases and J by 3 bases. Germline assignment: CDR1 SGHTA and CDR2 FQGNSA.

The chain carries TRBV9 and TRBJ2-5, with TRBD1 matching over 7 bases. V was pared by 0 bases and J by 5 bases, with 4 bases of the junction left unmatched. CDR1 SGDLS and CDR2 YYNGEE come from the germline V gene. The CDR3 consists of 14 residues. This CDR3 is CASSVGGGAETQYF. In nucleotides, the CDR3 is TGTGCCAGCAGCGTAGGAGGGGGCGCCGAGACCCAGTACTTC.

The V gene is TRBV14, the J gene TRBJ2-3; D may be TRBD2 (5 bases). Germline V gene lookup returns CDR1 SGHDN and CDR2 FVKESK. The V end lost 4 bases, the J end lost 4 bases, and 12 bases lay between the germline ends. The CDR3 is made up of 14 amino acids. The CDR3 region is CASSPGVLADTQYF. The CDR3 DNA sequence: TGTGCCAGCAGCCCCGGGGTATTGGCAGATACGCAGTATTTT.

CDR3: CASSLRSGNQPQHF. The CDR3 nucleotides are TGTGCCAGTAGCCTCAGGTCGGGCAATCAGCCCCAGCATTTT. The chain links TRBV19 to TRBJ1-5, with no clear D. From germline, CDR1 is LNHDA and CDR2 SQIVND (reference sequence). V lost 6 bases to trimming and J lost 2 bases, with 11 bases between them. The CDR3 sequence is 14 residues long.

The chain employs TRBV6-5 and TRBJ1-2, with D perhaps matching TRBD1 (5 bases). V shed 2 bases and J shed 4 bases, with 8 bases lying between them. The CDR3 contains 13 residues. Per the germline V gene, CDR1 is MNHEY and CDR2 is SVGAGI. The CDR3 DNA is TGTGCCAGCAGTTACCAGGGTGGCTATGGCTACACCTTC. Amino acid sequence: CASSYQGGYGYTF.

This rearrangement joins TRBV2 to TRBJ2-3, with a weak D call TRBD2 (7 bases). The V and J ends lost 5 bases and 5 bases respectively, with 11 bases between them. Per germline, CDR1 SNHLY and CDR2 FYNNEI. There are 13 residues in the CDR3. The CDR3: CASSWEGGDTQYF. Here the CDR3 DNA reads TGTGCCAGCAGTTGGGAGGGGGGAGATACGCAGTATTTT.

This chain links TRBV5-1 with TRBJ1-1, with TRBD1 identical over 10 bases. Looked up from germline, CDR1 is SGHRS and CDR2 is YFSETQ. The length of the CDR3 is 15 residues. The ends lost 3 bases at V and 4 bases at J; junction bases unmatched: 6. In DNA form, the CDR3 reads TGCGCCAGCAGCTCCTATGGACAGGGGGTCACTGAAGCTTTCTTT. Translation gives CASSSYGQGVTEAFF.

This chain uses TRBV25-1 with TRBJ2-5; 10 nucleotides agree with TRBD2. The CDR3 spans 15 residues. Trimming at V came to 6 bases and at J to 2 bases, leaving 6 bases not matched to a gene. Germline V lookup: CDR1 MGHDK, CDR2 SYGVNS. As DNA, the CDR3 is TGTGCCAGCAGACCCGGACTAGCGGTACAAGAGACCCAGTACTTC. As protein: CASRPGLAVQETQYF.